This TCR beta chain was recorded in a study of post-analysis software for immune sequencing data (dated by TCRdb to 2014 to 2015). Background for the entire study: Relapsing-remitting, secondary progressive and progressive-relapsing multiple sclerosis were recorded as disease courses, and subtype annotation was lacking for some patients. The patient repertoires were compared against about 10 previously published healthy control repertoires obtained from donors aged roughly 6 to 28 years. A subset of samples was prepared in parallel using single-end sample barcoding, then pooled and co-amplified after Illumina adapter ligation. Study-wide conclusions, independent of this receptor: The multiple sclerosis patient group was slightly younger than the control group. Strong co-clustering of samples prepared in the same batch was shown by direct clustering with F measure, prompting a batch-effect correction. Patients showed significantly higher frequencies than controls for several TRBV segments, among them TRBV5-6, TRBV5-1 and TRBV20-1. Significantly lower normalized Chao1 diversity was found in multiple sclerosis patients than in controls, suggesting substantial peripheral T-cell clonal expansion.

The CDR3 contains 16 residues, cysteine and phenylalanine counted. Of the read, only the CDR3 DNA is kept; its 48 bases are in frame from base 1. The trim is 6 bases for V and 0 bases for J, with a gap of 16 bases between the germline ends. Worth noting for this clonotype: Its specific antigen is unknown. No base quality values were provided; no much bigger clone lies one nucleotide off.

Preparation of the library involved PCR. Instrument on record: Illumina HiSeq 2500. Unique molecular identifiers were incorporated into TCR beta cDNA libraries to reduce PCR and sequencing biases. Per 1 to 10 million input T cells, roughly 500,000 cDNA molecules were obtained, such that each molecule approximated one T cell. Patient libraries were prepared and sequenced with the same protocol used for the earlier healthy control dataset. Samples belonging to the same batch were prepared together, multiplexed and sequenced on a shared HiSeq lane. For the original study's pipeline: MIGEC was used to process the raw barcoded reads, and molecular identifier groups with only a single read were discarded before consensus assembly and CDR3 extraction. Clonotype tables were post-analysed with VDJtools, and diversity was normalized by down-sampling all datasets to the smallest sample size. To correct batch-related cross-sample contamination, repertoire overlap clustering matched CDR3 amino acid sequences but not nucleotide sequences. TCRdb reworked the public reads: Q25 trimming with fastp, MiXCR clone assembly, productive beta chains retained. Here each entry gathers all rows of one CDR3 protein and keeps the most common genes and DNA. These V and J calls derive from TCRdb rather than the authors' analysis. Within this sample are approximately 690,000 distinct CDR3 sequences, with approximately 59% of them counted one time only. The top ten constitute 10% to 12% of the sample.

To demonstrate the VDJtools post-analysis software, the study profiled TCR beta repertoires from the peripheral blood of about a dozen young patients with multiple sclerosis. The patients with multiple sclerosis were children and adolescents between about 6 and 17 years of age. The chain joins TRBV12-3 or TRBV12-4 to TRBJ2-3; perhaps TRBD1 is the D gene, with 7 bases matching. This sequence was found in a girl aged 2 to 10 with multiple sclerosis. Sequenced input: blood. For the CDR3, the sequence is CASRRGTVESTDTQYF. The bases are TGTGCCAGCAGACGCGGGACAGTAGAGAGCACAGATACGCAGTATTTT.